This entry lists 6 T cell receptor beta chains sequenced from one sample in a study of blood T cells in healthy people across ages. Using a J-beta primer mix together with a sample-barcoded 5' primer, a second PCR was run for roughly 7 to 12 cycles. TCRdb fed the 5' RACE reads into MiXCR, producing one record per CDR3 protein. The data hold around 580,000 distinct CDR3 sequences, with more than 45% observed a single time. Sample: blood. The receptor set was obtained from a man older than 75 in good health.

The J gene is TRBJ1-4, the V gene TRBV4-2, with TRBD1 matching 7 bases. Germline lookup yields CDR1 LGHNA and CDR2 YNFKEQ. The CDR3 is 16 amino acids. With 0 bases clipped from V and 3 bases from J, the junction kept 4 bases outside the gene matches. This CDR3 is CASSQDTRGSNEKLFF. In nucleotides, the CDR3 is TGTGCCAGCAGCCAAGACACCAGGGGGTCTAATGAAAAACTGTTTTTT.

The V gene is TRBV20-1, the J gene TRBJ2-3, with D possibly matching TRBD2 (5 bases). CDR3 length: 12 residues. Trimming took off 6 bases at V and 6 bases at J, with 13 bases between the two ends. CDR1 and CDR2 from the germline V gene are DFQATT and SNEGSKA (reference sequence). The CDR3, as DNA: TGCAGTGCCCGGACTGGTGCGGATACGCAGTATTTT. Translation gives CSARTGADTQYF.

V and J are TRBV7-2 and TRBJ1-1, with a possible D match to TRBD1 (5 bases). Germline V CDR1 and CDR2: SGHTA, FQGNSA. There are 15 residues in the CDR3. V gave up 2 bases and J gave up 5 bases, with 15 bases separating them. CDR3 in amino acids: CASSLYRGPLTEAFF. The CDR3 DNA sequence: TGTGCCAGCAGCTTATATAGGGGACCGCTGACTGAAGCTTTCTTT.

The CDR3: CASSFPPTPDRPWQETQYF. CDR3 sequence (DNA): TGTGCCAGCAGCTTTCCCCCGACTCCTGACCGGCCCTGGCAAGAGACCCAGTACTTC. The chain is built from TRBV5-6 and TRBJ2-5; D ambiguous. The CDR3 has 19 amino acids. The V end lost 2 bases, the J end lost 2 bases, and 25 bases lay between the germline ends. Germline V gene sequence: CDR1 SGHDT, CDR2 YYEEEE.

This clonotype has ten or more counts. The chain links TRBV6-2 or TRBV6-3 to TRBJ2-3; 8 bases map to TRBD2. Germline CDR1 is MNHEY and CDR2 is SVGEGT. The CDR3 has 15 residues. The V and J ends lost 10 bases and 6 bases, in that order; junction bases with no gene match: 15. CDR3 region: CAISPGLGFWDTQYF. The CDR3 region has the DNA TGTGCCATCTCGCCGGGACTAGGGTTTTGGGATACGCAGTATTTT.

The J gene is TRBJ2-1, the V gene TRBV7-8, with 7 bases aligning to TRBD2. CDR3 length equals 16 residues. The trim removed 1 base at V and 5 bases at J, leaving 8 bases unmatched. Germline CDR1 reads SGHVS; CDR2 reads FQNEAQ. The CDR3 sequence: CASSLGTSGIHNEQFF. The CDR3 nucleotides read TGTGCCAGCAGCTTAGGAACCAGCGGGATCCACAATGAGCAGTTCTTC.